The T cell receptor beta chain described here comes from a study of blood T cell repertoires in COVID-19. Study-wide context: Both acute and convalescent COVID-19 samples were obtained from the United States, Italy and Spain. PBMCs, B-cell-depleted T cells, or T cells provided the cDNA or gDNA that made up the material.

This CDR3 is 12 amino acids long. V lost 2 bases, J lost 8 bases, and 7 bases lay in between. Germline-derived CDR1 and CDR2 are SGHTA and FQGNSA. The repertoire was sequenced with immunoSEQ multiplex PCR; TCRdb's copy has only in-frame clones and lacks some. The sample carries roughly 100,000 clones, roughly 80% recorded once. Specimen: peripheral blood. This TCR derives from a woman of 80 years or more with acute or convalescent COVID-19. The chain uses TRBV7-2 and TRBJ1-5; no reliable D call. The CDR3 DNA sequence: TGTGCCAGCAGCTTACAACTGGAGCCCCAGCATTTT. Its translation is CASSLQLEPQHF. The full variable domain, rest sourced from reference TRBV7-2 and TRBJ1-5, is GAGVSQSPSNKVTEKGKDVELRCDPISGHTALYWYRQSLGQGLEFLIYFQGNSAPDKSGLPSDRFSAERTGGSVSTLTIQRTQQEDSAVYLCASSLQLEPQHFGDGTRLSIL.